These 4 T cell receptor beta chains were sequenced from one sample in a study of CD8+ T cells in alopecia areata. TCR sequencing used cDNA made by reverse transcription of extracted RNA. Profiled with immunoSEQ multiplex PCR; TCRdb holds only in-frame clones, not every one. The data contain approximately 140,000 clones, about 87% of them singletons. Sample: CD8+ T cells sorted from blood, taken at week 0. Receptors were obtained from a human donor with alopecia areata.

The chain carries TRBV4-1 and TRBJ2-3, with 11 positions matching TRBD2. V dropped 8 bases and J dropped 6; count of bases not matched to a gene: 13. CDR1 MGHRA and CDR2 YSYEKL come from the germline V gene. The CDR3 runs 16 residues. CDR3 residues: CASRSKSGTSGDTQYF. The DNA of the CDR3 is TGCGCCAGCCGCTCGAAATCCGGGACTAGCGGCGATACGCAGTATTTT.

The gene calls are TRBV5-6 and TRBJ2-7, with 11 bases identical to TRBD2. Per germline, CDR1 SGHDT and CDR2 YYEEEE. The trim removed 1 base at V and 5 bases at J, leaving 5 bases unmatched. CDR3 length equals 15 residues. The CDR3 bases are TGTGCCAGCAGCTTGAGACTAGCGGGAACCCACGAGCAGTACTTC. It specifies CASSLRLAGTHEQYF.

The table lists this clone with a count of one. The chain uses TRBV11-2 and TRBJ1-1; 9 nucleotides match TRBD1. Germline trimming cut 2 bases from V and 9 bases from J; bases unmatched to any gene: 13. Germline V lookup: CDR1 SGHAT, CDR2 FQNNGV. This CDR3 has 16 residues. The CDR3 bases are TGTGCCAGCAGCTTAACCTCCCCCGGGACAGGGCTAAAAGCTTTCTTT. Translating gives CASSLTSPGTGLKAFF.

A remark on this clone: The sample has other DNA sequences that encode this CDR3 too. The CDR3 loop is CASSYGTGYEQYF. In DNA form, the CDR3 reads TGTGCCAGCAGTTACGGGACAGGGTACGAGCAGTACTTC. The rearrangement joins TRBV6-5 to TRBJ2-7; 9 bases agree with TRBD1. The CDR3 totals 13 residues. With 2 bases clipped from V and 4 bases from J, the junction kept 0 bases outside the gene matches. Germline CDR1 and CDR2: MNHEY and SVGAGI.